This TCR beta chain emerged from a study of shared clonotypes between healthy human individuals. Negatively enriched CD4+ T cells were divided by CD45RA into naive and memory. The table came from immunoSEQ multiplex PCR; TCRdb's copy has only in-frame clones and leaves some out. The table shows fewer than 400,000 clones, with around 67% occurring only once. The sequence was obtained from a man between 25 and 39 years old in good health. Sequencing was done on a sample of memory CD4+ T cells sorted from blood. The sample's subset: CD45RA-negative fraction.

The DNA of the CDR3 is TGTGCCAGCTCACGTGACAGGGTTGGGGACAATGAGCAGTTCTTC. Translated: CASSRDRVGDNEQFF. The rearrangement links TRBV18 to TRBJ2-1, with TRBD1 matching 7 bases. Trimming removed 4 bases from V and 5 bases from J; junction bases left unmatched: 8. Germline CDR1 and CDR2: KGHSH and LQKENI. There are 15 residues in the CDR3. Together with reference TRBV18 and TRBJ2-1, the CDR3 gives the full variable domain: NAGVMQNPRHLVRRRGQEARLRCSPMKGHSHVYWYRQLPEEGLKFMVYLQKENIIDESGMPKERFSAEFPKEGPSILRIQQVVRGDSAAYFCASSRDRVGDNEQFFGPGTRLTVL.